This T cell receptor beta chain was retrieved from a study of CD8 T cells in ankylosing spondylitis. This CDR3 spans 13 amino acids. CDR1 LNHNV and CDR2 YYDKDF come from the germline V gene (reference sequence). The V end was cut by 1 base, the J end by 3 bases, with 7 bases between. Points from the study as a whole: With a CD8+ phenotype, disease-linked clones were relatively rare in peripheral blood. A TCR beta motif of under 10 highly homologous variants appeared characteristic of ankylosing spondylitis blood.

For this clonotype: Antigen unknown.

For TCR beta, libraries came from quantitative 5'-RACE with molecular barcodes. TCRdb re-derived calls from the 5' RACE reads in MiXCR, one entry per CDR3 protein. In the table there are 380,000 or so distinct CDR3 sequences, approximately 20% of which are singletons. This chain uses TRBV15 with TRBJ2-7, with D hard to call. The TCR sequence derives from a male donor with ankylosing spondylitis or in good health (not recorded which). The specimen was blood, either unsorted or a sorted T cell fraction (not recorded which). CDR3 region: CATSRGWDYEQYF. The CDR3 DNA is TGTGCCACCAGCAGAGGCTGGGACTACGAGCAGTACTTC.